This T cell receptor (beta chain) emerged from a study of T cell responses to AZD1222 COVID-19 vaccine. Germline V gene sequence: CDR1 MRHNA, CDR2 SNTAGT. V lost 5 bases and J lost 3, with 14 bases in between. The CDR3 totals 15 residues. Method: immunoSEQ multiplex PCR; TCRdb's copy keeps in-frame clones and lacks some. Among some 100,000 clones listed, 88% were seen once. This TCR was sampled from an adult in good health. This material consisted of peripheral blood, taken on day 0 of MenACWY control vaccination. This chain joins TRBV6-4 and TRBJ1-5; D unclear. The chain's CDR3 is CASSPFQGSNQPQHF. The CDR3, as DNA: TGTGCCAGCAGTCCCTTCCAAGGTTCCAATCAGCCCCAGCATTTT.